A single sample gave rise to the 28 T cell receptor beta chains below, sequenced in a study of brain T cells in children with intractable seizures. Measured with immunoSEQ multiplex PCR; TCRdb has only the in-frame clones, and not every one. The sample consists of 50,000 to 80,000 clones, roughly 95% of them appearing once. The sequences come from peripheral blood, collected at surgery. Receptor source: a boy under three years old with focal cortical dysplasia and intractable seizures.

This chain uses TRBV10-3 with TRBJ2-1; 10 positions agree with TRBD2. Germline lookup yields CDR1 ENHRY and CDR2 SYGVKD. V was pared by 6 bases and J by 7 bases, with 9 bases of the junction left unmatched. CDR3 size: 15 residues. CDR3 sequence reads: CAISYKRGGKNEQFF. DNA of the CDR3: TGTGCCATCAGCTATAAGCGGGGGGGCAAGAATGAGCAGTTCTTC.

V usage is TRBV28 and J usage is TRBJ1-3; 10 positions agree with TRBD1. There are 18 residues in the CDR3. The V gene's germline CDR1 is MDHEN and CDR2 SYDVKM. V shed 1 base and J 2 bases; nucleotides not matched to a gene: 8. The CDR3 bases are TGTGCCAGCAGTTTATCGACCGGGACAGGGGACGCTGGAAACACCATATATTTT. Its translation is CASSLSTGTGDAGNTIYF.

In its sample, this clone was seen once. J is TRBJ2-7 and V is TRBV14; 7 positions match TRBD1. Germline-derived CDR1 and CDR2 are SGHDN and FVKESK. The V segment lost 9 bases and the J segment 0 bases; nucleotides outside the gene matches: 8. This CDR3 comprises 14 residues. The CDR3 DNA reads TGTGCCAGTTCAACAGGGGAAAGCTCCTACGAGCAGTACTTC. This encodes CASSTGESSYEQYF.

This chain joins TRBV9 and TRBJ2-1; 7 nucleotides align to TRBD2. V shed 3 bases, J shed 3 bases, and the junction held 6 bases outside the gene matches. Germline assignment: CDR1 SGDLS and CDR2 YYNGEE. CDR3 size: 15 residues. The CDR3 DNA reads as TGTGCCAGCAGCGCGCGAAGCGGGGTCTACAATGAGCAGTTCTTC. Translation gives CASSARSGVYNEQFF. Full variable domain (outside the CDR3, taken from reference TRBV9 and TRBJ2-1): DSGVTQTPKHLITATGQRVTLRCSPRSGDLSVYWYQQSLDQGLQFLIQYYNGEERAKGNILERFSAQQFPDLHSELNLSSLELGDSALYFCASSARSGVYNEQFFGPGTRLTVL.

The V and J genes are TRBV2 and TRBJ2-5; 8 nucleotides align to TRBD2. The CDR3 spans 16 residues. CDR1 is SNHLY and CDR2 is FYNNEI in the germline V gene. V dropped 8 bases and J dropped 5; count of bases not matched to a gene: 16. CDR3 in DNA: TGTGCCAGCCAGACTAGCGAGTCGTTCCGGGGGGAGACCCAGTACTTC. Protein: CASQTSESFRGETQYF.

The chain employs TRBV10-1 and TRBJ1-2; D is unclear. Germline CDR1 and CDR2: WNHNN and SYGVQD (reference sequence). The CDR3 is 14 amino acids. V lost 2 bases and J lost 2, with 9 bases in between. The DNA of the CDR3 is TGCGCCAGCAGTGAGCAGGACGGGAACTATGGCTACACCTTC. This encodes CASSEQDGNYGYTF.

The chain uses TRBV14 and TRBJ2-7; tentatively, D is TRBD2 (6 bases). The CDR3 contains 14 residues. Germline loops: CDR1 SGHDN, CDR2 FVKESK. Trimming stripped 5 bases from V and 3 bases from J, with 14 bases between. The DNA for the CDR3 is TGTGCCAGCAGCGTTATCGGGAGAATCTACGAGCAGTACTTC. Translation: CASSVIGRIYEQYF. The full variable domain, completed using reference TRBV14 and TRBJ2-7, is EAGVTQFPSHSVIEKGQTVTLRCDPISGHDNLYWYRRVMGKEIKFLLHFVKESKQDESGMPNNRFLAERTGGTYSTLKVQPAELEDSGVYFCASSVIGRIYEQYFGPGTRLTVT.

The J gene is TRBJ2-1, the V gene TRBV5-1, with TRBD2 matching over 7 bases. V dropped 4 bases and J dropped 7; count of bases not matched to a gene: 14. The germline CDR1 and CDR2 sequences are SGHRS and YFSETQ. This CDR3 comprises 16 residues. CDR3 in amino acids: CASSESGTILWNEQFF. The CDR3 DNA sequence: TGCGCCAGCAGCGAGTCCGGGACTATACTGTGGAATGAGCAGTTCTTC.

This clone was detected once. The chain couples TRBV6-2 or TRBV6-3 to TRBJ2-1; D gene uncertain. The V gene's germline CDR1 is MNHEY and CDR2 SVGEGT. Trimming took off 0 bases at V and 10 bases at J, with 10 bases between the two ends. The CDR3 spans 13 residues. This CDR3 is CASSYSRTYEQFF. The CDR3 nucleotides read TGTGCCAGCAGTTACTCCCGGACCTACGAGCAGTTCTTC.

The V call is TRBV6-2 or TRBV6-3, the J call TRBJ2-1, with no clear D. In germline, CDR1 is MNHEY, CDR2 SVGEGT. This CDR3 has 12 residues. With 1 base removed from V and 6 bases from J, the gap between germline ends came to 4 bases. The CDR3 sequence is CASSYLSNEQFF. The CDR3 DNA reads as TGTGCCAGCAGTTACTTATCCAATGAGCAGTTCTTC.

V is TRBV28 and J is TRBJ2-7, with a tentative D call TRBD2 (5 bases). The CDR3 extends over 18 amino acids. Germline CDR1 is MDHEN and CDR2 is SYDVKM. The V gene lost 3 bases and the J gene lost 6 bases, with 27 bases spanning the gap. The CDR3 sequence: CASSLPPRWAREGSEQYF. CDR3 in DNA: TGTGCCAGCAGTTTGCCCCCAAGGTGGGCCCGGGAAGGGAGCGAGCAGTACTTC. Filled out from reference TRBV28 and TRBJ2-7, the complete variable domain reads DVKVTQSSRYLVKRTGEKVFLECVQDMDHENMFWYRQDPGLGLRLIYFSYDVKMKEKGDIPEGYSVSREKKERFSLILESASTNQTSMYLCASSLPPRWAREGSEQYFGPGTRLTVT.

CDR3 nucleotides: TGTGCCAGCAGCAAAGGGGGCAGGGGGGGTTACGAGCAGTACTTC. Its protein product is CASSKGGRGGYEQYF. The chain has TRBV21-1 and TRBJ2-7. TRBV21-1 counts as a pseudogene. The CDR3 consists of 15 residues.

The chain has TRBV2 and TRBJ2-5; D perhaps matches TRBD1 (6 bases). Trimming cost V 8 bases and J 5 bases, with 15 bases left between them. Germline CDR1 reads SNHLY; CDR2 reads FYNNEI. This CDR3 has 13 residues. The CDR3 loop is CASRRGGRETQYF. Here the CDR3 DNA reads TGTGCCAGCCGGCGAGGGGGTAGGGAGACCCAGTACTTC.

The chain combines TRBV6-5 with TRBJ2-7, with D unresolved. V was pared by 6 bases and J by 1 base, with 13 bases between. The CDR3 is 14 amino acids. Germline V gene data show CDR1 as MNHEY and CDR2 as SVGAGI. The DNA for the CDR3 is TGTGCCAGCAGACTACGGACGATGTCCTACGAGCAGTACTTC. Translation gives CASRLRTMSYEQYF.

This sequence joins TRBV5-6 and TRBJ2-2, with D tentatively TRBD2 (5 bases). The V end lost 4 bases, the J end lost 2 bases, and 9 bases lay between the germline ends. From germline, CDR1 is SGHDT and CDR2 YYEEEE. The CDR3 runs 14 residues. CDR3 bases: TGTGCCAGCAGCCCGGAGGTAAACACCGGGGAGCTGTTTTTT. Translation gives CASSPEVNTGELFF.

This clone appeared once. The CDR3 region is CASSSPTPGPYNEQFF. The CDR3 region has the DNA TGTGCCAGCAGCTCTCCAACCCCGGGTCCCTACAATGAGCAGTTCTTC. The J gene is TRBJ2-1, the V gene TRBV7-6; D is uncertain. The CDR3 totals 16 residues. CDR1 and CDR2 (germline): SGHVS, FNYEAQ. Trimming pared 4 bases from V and 2 bases from J, leaving 15 bases between.

The CDR3 reads CASSPPLGSGNTIYF. In nucleotides, the CDR3 is TGTGCCAGCTCACCACCCCTGGGAAGTGGAAACACCATATATTTT. The rearrangement links TRBV18 to TRBJ1-3; unclear D gene. The germline gives CDR1 KGHSH, CDR2 LQKENI. V shed 0 bases and J shed 3 bases, with 9 bases lying between them. The CDR3 has 15 residues.

The J gene is TRBJ1-6, the V gene TRBV5-4; D unresolved. V lost 5 bases and J 8 bases, leaving 8 bases between the germline ends. Looked up from germline, CDR1 is SGHNT and CDR2 is YYREEE (reference sequence). This CDR3 has 12 amino acids. The CDR3 sequence: CASSFRDSPLHF. CDR3 nucleotides: TGTGCCAGCAGTTTCCGAGATTCACCCCTCCACTTT.

The V and J genes are TRBV19 and TRBJ2-1; 8 bases align to TRBD2. The CDR3 spans 13 residues. Germline V CDR1 and CDR2: LNHDA, SQIVND (reference sequence). The junction had 3 bases not matched to a gene; V was cut back by 4 bases and J by 7 bases. The CDR3 protein is CASSTIAGNEQFF. The CDR3 nucleotides are TGTGCCAGTAGTACTATAGCGGGGAATGAGCAGTTCTTC. Based on the CDR3 plus reference TRBV19 and TRBJ2-1, the full variable domain is DGGITQSPKYLFRKEGQNVTLSCEQNLNHDAMYWYRQDPGQGLRLIYYSQIVNDFQKGDIAEGYSVSREKKESFPLTVTSAQKNPTAFYLCASSTIAGNEQFFGPGTRLTVL.

The chain couples TRBV21-1 to TRBJ2-5; the listed D gene, TRBD2, was not tested against the DNA. TRBV21-1 is reported as a pseudogene. The CDR3 loop spans 24 amino acids. The CDR3 loop reads CASSKKGQFDRVVFREGRQETQYF. The CDR3 DNA reads as TGTGCCAGCAGCAAAAAGGGTCAATTTGACAGGGTAGTATTCCGGGAGGGGCGACAAGAGACCCAGTACTTC.

This sequence joins TRBV5-8 and TRBJ2-7; D unclear. The germline V gene encodes CDR1 SGHTS and CDR2 YDEGEE. The CDR3 spans 16 residues. The V gene lost 1 base and the J gene lost 0 bases, with 14 bases spanning the gap. CDR3 nucleotide sequence: TGTGCCAGCAGCTTGCCACCGGTGCGGAGCTCCTACGAGCAGTACTTC. It codes for CASSLPPVRSSYEQYF. The complete variable domain, with remaining parts taken from reference TRBV5-8 and TRBJ2-7, reads EAGVTQSPTHLIKTRGQQATLRCSPISGHTSVYWYQQALGLGLQFLLWYDEGEERNRGNFPPRFSGRQFPNYSSELNVNALELEDSALYLCASSLPPVRSSYEQYFGPGTRLTVT.

The V gene is TRBV19, the J gene TRBJ2-7; unclear D gene. V lost 3 bases, J lost 3 bases, and 6 bases lay in between. CDR1 and CDR2 from the germline V gene are LNHDA and SQIVND (reference sequence). There are 12 residues in the CDR3. CDR3 sequence (DNA): TGTGCCAGTAGTATCGGCCGCTACGAGCAGTACTTC. Translating gives CASSIGRYEQYF.

V and J are TRBV6-5 and TRBJ1-4, with a weak D call TRBD1 (6 bases). This CDR3 contains 13 residues. Trimming took off 10 bases at V and 2 bases at J, with 11 bases between the two ends. Germline values: CDR1 MNHEY, CDR2 SVGAGI. For the CDR3, the DNA is TGTGCCACCAGGACAGCGACTAATGAAAAACTGTTTTTT. Encoded protein: CATRTATNEKLFF.

The V call is TRBV19, the J call TRBJ1-1; D is perhaps TRBD1 (5 bases). Germline CDR1 reads LNHDA; CDR2 reads SQIVND (reference sequence). V was clipped by 0 bases and J by 0 bases, with 20 bases between them. The CDR3 consists of 19 residues. The CDR3 is CASSIDLLRGGRMNTEAFF. DNA of the CDR3: TGTGCCAGTAGTATAGATTTATTACGGGGGGGACGCATGAACACTGAAGCTTTCTTT.

The V gene is TRBV5-4, the J gene TRBJ2-6, with 9 bases identical to TRBD1. V lost 4 bases to trimming and J lost 1 base; unmatched junction nucleotides: 9. Germline values: CDR1 SGHNT, CDR2 YYREEE (reference sequence). This CDR3 region has 18 residues. CDR3: CASSQAPQGASGANVLTF. In DNA form, the CDR3 reads TGTGCCAGCAGCCAAGCCCCACAGGGGGCGTCTGGGGCCAACGTCCTGACTTTC. Based on the CDR3 plus reference TRBV5-4 and TRBJ2-6, the full variable domain is ETGVTQSPTHLIKTRGQQVTLRCSSQSGHNTVSWYQQALGQGPQFIFQYYREEENGRGNFPPRFSGLQFPNYSSELNVNALELDDSALYLCASSQAPQGASGANVLTFGAGSRLTVL.

The CDR3 DNA reads as TGTGCCAGCAGCTTGTCCCCAGCGAACACTGAAGCTTTCTTT. Protein sequence: CASSLSPANTEAFF. The rearrangement joins TRBV5-6 to TRBJ1-1; D remains unclear. Germline V gives CDR1 SGHDT, CDR2 YYEEEE. The CDR3 runs 14 residues. V dropped 1 base and J dropped 1 base, with 8 bases sitting between them.

The chain combines TRBV28 with TRBJ1-2; 9 positions agree with TRBD1. With V trimmed by 2 bases and J by 4 bases, 5 bases remained unmatched. CDR3 length: 15 amino acids. CDR1 and CDR2 (germline): MDHEN, SYDVKM. Written as DNA, the CDR3 is TGTGCCAGCAGTTTAGCAGACAGGGGGAGCTATGGCTACACCTTC. Translating gives CASSLADRGSYGYTF.

The rearrangement uses TRBV19 and TRBJ2-3; 8 nucleotides line up with TRBD2. The CDR3 is 14 residues long. The V and J ends lost 4 bases and 8 bases, in that order; junction bases with no gene match: 8. Looked up from germline, CDR1 is LNHDA and CDR2 is SQIVND (reference sequence). The CDR3 is CASSTAGGGRTQYF. The CDR3 nucleotides are TGTGCCAGTAGTACTGCGGGAGGAGGACGTACGCAGTATTTT.